Detailed here is one T cell receptor beta chain. The data were taken from a study of blood T cell repertoires in COVID-19. Across the study: Sources were T cells, B-cell-depleted T cells, or PBMCs; the material itself was cDNA or gDNA.

Germline CDR1 is MNHEY and CDR2 is SVGAGI. The CDR3 sequence is 14 residues long. The V segment lost 7 bases and the J segment 7 bases; nucleotides outside the gene matches: 11. Produced via immunoSEQ multiplex PCR; TCRdb's table is partial and in-frame only. Of 50,000 or so clones listed, about 90% are singletons. This chain uses TRBV6-5 with TRBJ2-7; 9 nucleotides line up with TRBD1. Sequencing input: peripheral blood. The TCR comes from a man between 65 and 85 years old with active COVID-19. CDR3 amino acids: CASTPRDRAGEQYF. CDR3 bases: TGTGCCAGCACCCCCCGGGACAGGGCGGGGGAGCAGTACTTC.